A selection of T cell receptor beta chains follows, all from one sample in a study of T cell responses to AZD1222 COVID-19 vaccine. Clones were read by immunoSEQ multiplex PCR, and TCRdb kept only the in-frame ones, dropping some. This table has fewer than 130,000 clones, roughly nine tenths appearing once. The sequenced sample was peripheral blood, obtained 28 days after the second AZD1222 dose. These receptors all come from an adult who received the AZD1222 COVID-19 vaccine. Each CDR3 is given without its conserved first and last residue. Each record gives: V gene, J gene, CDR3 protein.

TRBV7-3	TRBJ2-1	ASSPQSTGFGSYNEQF
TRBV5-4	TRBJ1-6	ASSLGVGQTYNSPLH
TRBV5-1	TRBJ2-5	ASSPVQGALGETQY
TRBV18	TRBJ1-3	ASSQEISPGNTIY
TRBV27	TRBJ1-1	ASSLLGQVNTEAF
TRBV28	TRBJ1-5	ASSLVFSNQPQH
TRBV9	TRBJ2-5	ASSPGLAGAIVETQY
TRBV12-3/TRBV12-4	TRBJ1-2	ASSLGGGEGYT
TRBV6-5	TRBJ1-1	ASSPDRAGYTEAF
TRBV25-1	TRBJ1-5	ASSLLSGSNQPQH
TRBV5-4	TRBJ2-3	ASSFSVADTQY
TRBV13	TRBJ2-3	ASSLGISRTDTQY
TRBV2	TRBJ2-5	ASSDPQVYQETQY
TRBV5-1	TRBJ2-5	ASSGQTRGPKETQY
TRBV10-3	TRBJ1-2	AISEGQGGYGYT
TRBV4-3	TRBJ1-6	ASSQDKDSELSPLH
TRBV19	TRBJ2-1	ASSTSGTSNEQF
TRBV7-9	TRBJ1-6	ASTPWRTDNSPLH
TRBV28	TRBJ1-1	ASRTQGTINTEAF
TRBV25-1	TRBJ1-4	ASSEYRRVGDEKLF
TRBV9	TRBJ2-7	ASSVTSGSDEQY
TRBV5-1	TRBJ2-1	ASTGEVYNEQF
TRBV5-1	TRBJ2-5	ASEISGLAPETQY
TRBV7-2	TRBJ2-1	ASSLQGEYNEQF
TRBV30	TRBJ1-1	AWSLVPGTEAF
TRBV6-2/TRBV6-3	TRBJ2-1	ASSYPFTSGNNEQF
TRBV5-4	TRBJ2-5	ASSLGLPRGATRETQY
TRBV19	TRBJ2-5	ASSSTGDRKETQY
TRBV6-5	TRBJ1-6	ASITGNQALH
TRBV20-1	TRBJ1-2	SASPPDRGNYGYT
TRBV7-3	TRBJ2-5	ASSFRDKETQY
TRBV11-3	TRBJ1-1	ASSLGQGTSEAF
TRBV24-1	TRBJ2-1	ATSGSGVWYNEQF
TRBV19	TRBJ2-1	ASKGLAGDPYNEQF
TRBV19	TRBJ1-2	ASSETDYGYT
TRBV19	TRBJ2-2	ASTPPGLGGGELF
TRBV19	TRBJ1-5	ASSILTGRGQPQH
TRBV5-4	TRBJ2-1	ASNERTRRYNEQF
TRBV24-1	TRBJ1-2	ATSARTGALDGYT
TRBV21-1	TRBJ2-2	ASSKAPASGYTGELF
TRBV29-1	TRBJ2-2	SAGGTGGSNTGELF
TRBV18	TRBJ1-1	ASSPPGQRAAF
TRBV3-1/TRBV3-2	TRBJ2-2	ASSHYRDTGELF
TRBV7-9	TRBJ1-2	ASSPVVGNYGYT
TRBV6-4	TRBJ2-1	ASSVGTGGNNEQF
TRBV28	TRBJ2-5	ASSSIGDRGLGETQY
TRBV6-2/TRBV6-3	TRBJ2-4	ASSSRQRGIQY
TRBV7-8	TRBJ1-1	ASSTGVGFSNTEAF
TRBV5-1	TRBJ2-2	ASSLSQTGNTGELF
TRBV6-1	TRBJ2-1	ASSDGGLAGGFYNEQF
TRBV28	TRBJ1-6	ASMGMWNSPLH
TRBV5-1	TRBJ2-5	ASSSTGGQETQY
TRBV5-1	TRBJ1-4	ASSFQGARDEKLF
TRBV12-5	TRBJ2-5	ASGLARETQY
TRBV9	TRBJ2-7	ASSPAGTRGREQY
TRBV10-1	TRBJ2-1	AVPRGTVYEQF
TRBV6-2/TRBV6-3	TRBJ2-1	ASSIRTSGYNEQF
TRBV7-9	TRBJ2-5	ASSLGGGTGQKTQY
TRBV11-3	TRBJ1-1	ASSSRQGGEAF